This is a list of T cell receptor beta chains from one sample in a study of blood T cell repertoires in COVID-19. Clones were read by immunoSEQ multiplex PCR, and TCRdb kept only the in-frame ones, dropping some. Among more than 150,000 clones listed, roughly nine tenths were seen once. The source material was peripheral blood. These receptors originate from a woman in her sixties or seventies with acute or convalescent COVID-19. Each CDR3 is given with its conserved first and last residue. The order of the fields is CDR3 protein, CDR3 DNA, clone size, J gene, D gene, V gene. The D gene is left open where the match is weak. Clone size, where shown, is once, few, many, or a class for clones that have expanded.

cdr3_aa: CASSWSEGYNSPLHF
cdr3_nt: TGTGCCAGCAGCTGGAGTGAGGGCTATAATTCACCCCTCCACTTT
clone_size: -
j_call: TRBJ1-6
d_call: -
v_call: TRBV7-8

cdr3_aa: CASSLGATTNEKLFF
cdr3_nt: TGTGCCAGCAGCTTAGGGGCAACAACTAATGAAAAACTGTTTTTT
clone_size: -
j_call: TRBJ1-4
d_call: -
v_call: TRBV7-6

cdr3_aa: CASSRPGTGGETQYF
cdr3_nt: TGTGCCAGCAGCCGTCCCGGGACAGGCGGAGAGACCCAGTACTTC
clone_size: -
j_call: TRBJ2-5
d_call: TRBD1
v_call: TRBV5-5

cdr3_aa: CASSPAGALNTGELFF
cdr3_nt: TGTGCCAGCAGCCCCGCAGGGGCTCTGAACACCGGGGAGCTGTTTTTT
clone_size: -
j_call: TRBJ2-2
d_call: -
v_call: TRBV9

cdr3_aa: CASSMGTVRSQPQHF
cdr3_nt: TGTGCCAGTAGTATGGGGACAGTAAGAAGTCAGCCCCAGCATTTT
clone_size: -
j_call: TRBJ1-5
d_call: TRBD1
v_call: TRBV19

cdr3_aa: CASSLDGGLKADTQYF
cdr3_nt: TGTGCCAGCAGCTTGGACGGGGGTTTAAAGGCAGATACGCAGTATTTT
clone_size: -
j_call: TRBJ2-3
d_call: -
v_call: TRBV7-2

cdr3_aa: CASSEFYGTTSNQPQHF
cdr3_nt: TGTGCCAGCAGTGAGTTCTACGGGACAACTAGCAATCAGCCCCAGCATTTT
clone_size: once
j_call: TRBJ1-5
d_call: -
v_call: TRBV6-1

cdr3_aa: CASSRGHYTGELFF
cdr3_nt: TGCGCCAGCAGCCGAGGCCATTACACCGGGGAGCTGTTTTTT
clone_size: -
j_call: TRBJ2-2
d_call: -
v_call: TRBV4-1

cdr3_aa: CASSLGGTVNEKLFF
cdr3_nt: TGTGCCAGCAGCTTGGGGGGGACTGTTAATGAAAAACTGTTTTTT
clone_size: once
j_call: TRBJ1-4
d_call: -
v_call: TRBV7-9

cdr3_aa: CARSATGNSNQPQHF
cdr3_nt: TGTGCCAGAAGCGCGACCGGGAATTCCAATCAGCCCCAGCATTTT
clone_size: -
j_call: TRBJ1-5
d_call: -
v_call: TRBV7-5

cdr3_aa: CASSGGGALGDTQYF
cdr3_nt: TGTGCCAGCAGCGGCGGGGGGGCCTTGGGAGATACGCAGTATTTT
clone_size: -
j_call: TRBJ2-3
d_call: TRBD2
v_call: TRBV9

cdr3_aa: CASSPQTGWEQYF
cdr3_nt: TGTGCCAGCAGCCCGCAGACAGGGTGGGAGCAGTACTTC
clone_size: -
j_call: TRBJ2-7
d_call: TRBD1
v_call: TRBV7-3

cdr3_aa: CSAAVNYGYTF
cdr3_nt: TGCAGTGCCGCGGTTAACTATGGCTACACCTTC
clone_size: -
j_call: TRBJ1-2
d_call: -
v_call: TRBV20-1

cdr3_aa: CASSLYRGSSGNTIYF
cdr3_nt: TGTGCCAGCAGCTTATACCGGGGAAGCTCTGGAAACACCATATATTTT
clone_size: -
j_call: TRBJ1-3
d_call: -
v_call: TRBV7-8

cdr3_aa: CASSTKSGSSYNSPLHF
cdr3_nt: TGTGCCAGTAGTACCAAGTCGGGGAGCTCCTATAATTCACCCCTCCACTTT
clone_size: -
j_call: TRBJ1-6
d_call: -
v_call: TRBV19

cdr3_aa: CASSPLAGGRDEQFF
cdr3_nt: TGTGCCAGCAGTCCCCTGGCGGGGGGGCGCGATGAGCAGTTCTTC
clone_size: -
j_call: TRBJ2-1
d_call: TRBD2
v_call: TRBV6-4

cdr3_aa: CASSVVQGSYNEQFF
cdr3_nt: TGTGCCAGCAGCGTAGTACAGGGCTCCTACAATGAGCAGTTCTTC
clone_size: -
j_call: TRBJ2-1
d_call: -
v_call: TRBV9

cdr3_aa: CASRSTGTASGAFF
cdr3_nt: TGTGCCAGCAGGTCCACAGGAACAGCTTCGGGAGCTTTCTTT
clone_size: -
j_call: TRBJ1-1
d_call: -
v_call: TRBV2

cdr3_aa: CSASPSNRGYNSPLHF
cdr3_nt: TGCAGTGCTAGTCCAAGTAACAGGGGTTATAATTCACCCCTCCACTTT
clone_size: -
j_call: TRBJ1-6
d_call: TRBD1
v_call: TRBV20-1

cdr3_aa: CAWSVRILTDTQYF
cdr3_nt: TGTGCCTGGAGTGTCCGCATACTCACAGATACGCAGTATTTT
clone_size: -
j_call: TRBJ2-3
d_call: -
v_call: TRBV30

cdr3_aa: CASKAGGSKPYEQYF
cdr3_nt: TGTGCCAGCAAGGCGGGGGGATCAAAACCCTACGAGCAGTACTTC
clone_size: -
j_call: TRBJ2-7
d_call: TRBD2
v_call: TRBV27

cdr3_aa: CASSLRLVPGELFF
cdr3_nt: TGTGCCAGCAGTCTCCGACTAGTCCCCGGGGAGCTGTTTTTT
clone_size: -
j_call: TRBJ2-2
d_call: -
v_call: TRBV7-2

cdr3_aa: CASSQGGVAQPQHF
cdr3_nt: TGTGCCAGCAGCCAAGGAGGTGTGGCTCAGCCCCAGCATTTT
clone_size: -
j_call: TRBJ1-5
d_call: -
v_call: TRBV3-1/TRBV3-2

cdr3_aa: CASSQETGPIYNEQFF
cdr3_nt: TGTGCCAGCAGCCAAGAGACAGGACCGATCTACAATGAGCAGTTCTTC
clone_size: few
j_call: TRBJ2-1
d_call: -
v_call: TRBV3-1/TRBV3-2

cdr3_aa: CASRGQGALGTDTQYF
cdr3_nt: TGTGCCAGCAGGGGGCAGGGGGCGCTGGGCACAGATACGCAGTATTTT
clone_size: -
j_call: TRBJ2-3
d_call: TRBD1
v_call: TRBV2

cdr3_aa: CASSYQGARGYTF
cdr3_nt: TGTGCCAGCAGTTACCAGGGGGCGCGGGGCTACACCTTC
clone_size: -
j_call: TRBJ1-2
d_call: TRBD1
v_call: TRBV28

cdr3_aa: CASSLQIQETQYF
cdr3_nt: TGTGCCAGCAGCCTACAGATCCAAGAGACCCAGTACTTC
clone_size: -
j_call: TRBJ2-5
d_call: -
v_call: TRBV3-1/TRBV3-2

cdr3_aa: CASSLGIDRGQNF
cdr3_nt: TGTGCCAGCTCCCTTGGGATCGACAGGGGGCAAAATTTT
clone_size: -
j_call: TRBJ2-3
d_call: TRBD1
v_call: TRBV18

cdr3_aa: CASREGRRNTEAFF
cdr3_nt: TGTGCCAGCAGGGAGGGCAGGAGGAACACTGAAGCTTTCTTT
clone_size: -
j_call: TRBJ1-1
d_call: -
v_call: TRBV7-2

cdr3_aa: CASSERAGLGQRNEKLFF
cdr3_nt: TGTGCCAGCAGTGAAAGGGCAGGTCTCGGTCAGCGGAATGAAAAACTGTTTTTT
clone_size: once
j_call: TRBJ1-4
d_call: -
v_call: TRBV6-1

cdr3_aa: CASSLNGGTEAFF
cdr3_nt: TGTGCCAGCAGCTTAAACGGGGGCACTGAAGCTTTCTTT
clone_size: -
j_call: TRBJ1-1
d_call: -
v_call: TRBV7-3

cdr3_aa: CASTGTDEKLFF
cdr3_nt: TGTGCCAGCACCGGGACAGATGAAAAACTGTTTTTT
clone_size: -
j_call: TRBJ1-4
d_call: TRBD1
v_call: TRBV2

cdr3_aa: CASSQWTDYSPLHF
cdr3_nt: TGTGCCAGCAGCCAGTGGACAGACTATTCACCCCTCCACTTT
clone_size: few
j_call: TRBJ1-6
d_call: -
v_call: TRBV14

cdr3_aa: CASSVGSNTRTDTQYF
cdr3_nt: TGCGCCAGCAGCGTGGGGTCCAACACCCGCACAGATACGCAGTATTTT
clone_size: -
j_call: TRBJ2-3
d_call: -
v_call: TRBV5-1

cdr3_aa: CASSPRGRTNEAFF
cdr3_nt: TGTGCCAGCTCACCACGGGGGCGGACCAATGAAGCTTTCTTT
clone_size: -
j_call: TRBJ1-1
d_call: -
v_call: TRBV18

cdr3_aa: CASSQDRQGRGQETQYF
cdr3_nt: TGCGCCAGCAGCCAAGATCGGCAGGGGAGAGGACAAGAGACCCAGTACTTC
clone_size: -
j_call: TRBJ2-5
d_call: -
v_call: TRBV4-1

cdr3_aa: CASSQSGLAGGIVVDEQFF
cdr3_nt: TGCGCCAGCAGCCAATCGGGACTAGCGGGGGGCATTGTCGTAGATGAGCAGTTCTTC
clone_size: -
j_call: TRBJ2-1
d_call: TRBD2
v_call: TRBV4-1

cdr3_aa: CASREGPTYKYF
cdr3_nt: TGTGCCAGCAGGGAAGGGCCAACATATAAGTACTTC
clone_size: -
j_call: TRBJ2-7
d_call: -
v_call: TRBV2

cdr3_aa: CASSRGGASAGETQYF
cdr3_nt: TGTGCCAGCAGCCGCGGGGGGGCTTCGGCTGGGGAGACCCAGTACTTC
clone_size: -
j_call: TRBJ2-5
d_call: TRBD2
v_call: TRBV7-8

cdr3_aa: CASRDQGADNQPQHF
cdr3_nt: TGTGCCAGCAGAGACCAGGGGGCGGATAATCAGCCCCAGCATTTT
clone_size: -
j_call: TRBJ1-5
d_call: TRBD1
v_call: TRBV2

cdr3_aa: CASSKPSGGAAETQYF
cdr3_nt: TGTGCCAGCAGTAAACCTAGCGGGGGGGCCGCGGAGACCCAGTACTTC
clone_size: -
j_call: TRBJ2-5
d_call: TRBD2
v_call: TRBV28

cdr3_aa: CAWSRGNSPLHF
cdr3_nt: TGTGCCTGGAGTCGGGGGAATTCACCCCTCCACTTT
clone_size: -
j_call: TRBJ1-6
d_call: -
v_call: TRBV30